The TCR beta chain described here comes from a study of human T cells and chemical hapten exposure. A few counts support this clonotype. Its cognate antigen is unknown. Individual cDNA molecules had unique molecular identifiers attached to them by the library. Per the original data handling: Per sample, the median was about 88,000 TCRs, with values from about 22,000 to 700,000. TCRdb re-analysed the RACE reads in MiXCR, keeping a single row per CDR3 protein. The V and J calls, along with clone size, are taken from TCRdb and not from the paper's own processing. The sample gives roughly 100,000 distinct CDR3 sequences, about 8.6% of which show up once; about 3.1% is in the top ten. Time point here: healthy volunteer bleed at 2 weeks. Whole blood that had not been fractionated was the source of extracted total RNA. V lost 0 bases to trimming and J lost 1 base, with 4 bases between them. This CDR3 spans 14 amino acids. CDR1 and CDR2 from the germline V gene are DFQATT and SNEGSKA (reference sequence).

Broader study findings: TCRs above 1 in 1000 frequency stayed constant with DPC sensitization.

The rearrangement uses TRBV20-1 and TRBJ2-6; D call uncertain. Sequenced material: whole blood. The TCR sequence derives from a female donor in good health. Some clones in this sample may be carry-over from other donors' samples. CDR3 sequence (DNA): TGCAGTGCTAGAGAAGGGTCTGGGGCCAACGTCCTGACTTTC. It yields the protein CSAREGSGANVLTF.